This T cell receptor beta chain stems from a study of T-cell reconstitution after alpha-beta-depleted transplantation in children (dated by TCRdb to the mid-2010s). For context, the study as a whole: T-cell immune reconstitution after TCRalphabeta/CD19-depleted allogeneic hematopoietic cell transplantation in children was quantitatively tracked in the study by means of TCR repertoire profiling. Study-wide conclusions, independent of this receptor: In some patients, the high TCRbeta diversity seen at day 60 was put down to recipient T cells and intrathymic progenitors that had survived conditioning. Hyperexpanded clone frequencies declined over subsequent months; after one year, T-cell counts and TCRbeta diversity were mostly attributed to newly produced T cells. Apparently early alphabetaT-cell count recovery about two months after transplant reportedly relied on only several hundred rapidly expanded clones derived from non-depleted graft cells.

The sample's treatment or condition, from its label and the paper: allogeneic hematopoietic cell transplantation with graft depleted of TCRalphabeta T cells and CD19 B cells. The children who served as transplant recipients had been given grafts of TCRalphabeta/CD19-depleted allogeneic hematopoietic cells. This clonotype was found many times. Its antigen is still unknown. Base qualities were left out, and no much larger clone turns up one base away. V sheds 0 bases and J sheds 4 bases, leaving 14 bases between their ends. The CDR1 and CDR2 encoded by the germline V gene are LGHNA and YSLEER. The CDR3 numbers 16 residues from cysteine through phenylalanine. The CDR3 DNA has 48 bases and is translated from base 1. Libraries were constructed by PCR. Instrument used: Illumina HiSeq 2500. TCR library preparation used molecular barcoding, with unique molecular identifiers applied to normalize quantification of the TCRbeta repertoire. Clones were called with MiXCR by TCRdb after fastp trimmed the public reads at Q25, and only in-frame beta chains were retained. Each record represents a unique CDR3 protein, reported with the most common genes and DNA among its rows. The sample table records approximately 500,000 distinct CDR3 sequences; roughly a tenth of these occur just once. The ten biggest clones cover 2% of the sample.

The source of this sequence is a child younger than 10 with inherited bone marrow failure, due to receive a stem cell transplant. Here the sequenced sample was PBMCs, taken before TCRalphabeta/CD19-depleted stem cell transplant. Rearrangement joined TRBV4-3 to TRBJ2-3; a tentative D call is TRBD2 (7 bases match). CDR3 region: CASSQEGGGSADTQYF. Read as DNA, the sequence is TGCGCCAGCAGCCAAGAGGGGGGCGGGAGCGCAGATACGCAGTATTTT.